This T cell receptor (beta chain) was captured in a study of T-cell reconstitution after alpha-beta-depleted transplantation in children. This sample's TCRbeta library carried unique molecular identifier barcodes. TCRdb reprocessed the PCR reads with MiXCR, giving one entry per CDR3 protein. This table holds 330,000 or so distinct CDR3 sequences, 10% found once. V lost 5 bases and J lost 0; bases outside the gene matches: 4. CDR3 size: 15 residues. The rearrangement uses TRBV12-3 or TRBV12-4 and TRBJ2-3; TRBD2 aligns across 8 bases. This receptor was obtained from a human donor who donated a stem cell graft to a child with acute lymphoblastic leukemia. This sample comprised PBMCs from the stem cell graft donor, obtained from the stem cell graft. CDR3 DNA sequence: TGTGCCAGCAGTAGTAGCGGGACGAGCACAGATACGCAGTATTTT. As protein: CASSSSGTSTDTQYF.